This T cell receptor beta chain was recovered during a study of cytomegalovirus exposure and HLA in healthy donors. Study results and caveats: Later analysis associated a missense DCLRE1C variant with TCR beta V- and J-gene trimming. Investigators reported more than 150 TCR beta chains as tied to cytomegalovirus. Under in vitro conditions, a few CMV-associated chains were confirmed as specific for CMV antigens.

J gave up 3 bases and V 1 base, and 7 bases lay outside the gene matches. The CDR3 spans 16 residues. Germline V gene data show CDR1 as SGHTA and CDR2 as FQGNSA. The PCR had 60 Vbeta and 13 Jbeta primers. Original handling: In a later analysis, some 11 million of approximately 86 million unique beta chains occurred in at least two donors. The table came from immunoSEQ multiplex PCR; TCRdb's copy has only in-frame clones and leaves some out. That table is the source of V, J and clone size, and D and trimming were worked out from the DNA. This table has about 200,000 clones, around 90% appearing once. This clone was recorded only once. The antigen remains unidentified.

This receptor was taken from a boy aged 2 to 10 in good health and CMV-seronegative. The V call is TRBV7-2, the J call TRBJ1-2; 8 bases are a match to TRBD1. Sequences were obtained from PBMCs. The CDR3 loop reads CASSLEAGGSDYGYTF. The CDR3 DNA sequence: TGTGCCAGCAGCTTAGAGGCAGGGGGCAGCGACTATGGCTACACCTTC. The full variable domain, rest sourced from reference TRBV7-2 and TRBJ1-2, is GAGVSQSPSNKVTEKGKDVELRCDPISGHTALYWYRQSLGQGLEFLIYFQGNSAPDKSGLPSDRFSAERTGGSVSTLTIQRTQQEDSAVYLCASSLEAGGSDYGYTFGSGTRLTVV.